Following are 28 T cell receptor beta chains from one sample sequenced in a study of patients and donors after allogeneic stem cell transplantation. From the RT-PCR reads, TCRdb called clonotypes with MiXCR, one entry per CDR3 protein. The sample yields around 8,800 distinct CDR3 sequences, approximately 4% seen once. The sequenced material came from blood, either unsorted or a sorted T cell fraction (not recorded which). The receptors originated from a human donor who was either an allogeneic HSCT recipient or a stem cell or donor lymphocyte infusion donor (not recorded which). It is not recorded whose cells these are; they may come from a transplant donor.

This clonotype is judged medium-sized. This chain links TRBV5-1 with TRBJ2-7; no definite D call. Germline V lookup: CDR1 SGHRS, CDR2 YFSETQ. V gave up 1 base and J gave up 3 bases, with 8 bases separating them. The CDR3 totals 13 residues. The CDR3 is CASSLQINYEQYF. The CDR3 DNA follows: TGCGCCAGCAGCTTGCAGATTAACTACGAGCAGTACTTC.

This clonotype was observed at least ten times. The V gene is TRBV6-1, the J gene TRBJ2-2; tentative D call: TRBD2 (6 bases). Trimming removed 4 bases at V and 0 bases at J, with 9 bases between. The length of the CDR3 is 15 residues. The germline gives CDR1 MNHNS, CDR2 SASEGT. Here the CDR3 reads CASSGDFANTGELFF. The CDR3 bases are TGTGCCAGCAGTGGGGACTTCGCGAACACCGGGGAGCTGTTTTTT.

The table lists this clonotype with many counts. The chain combines TRBV24-1 with TRBJ2-3; no reliable D call. Trimming stripped 2 bases from V and 0 bases from J, with 2 bases between. Germline values: CDR1 KGHDR, CDR2 SFDVKD. The CDR3 sequence is 13 residues long. DNA of the CDR3: TGTGCCACCAGTGATTGGAGCACAGATACGCAGTATTTT. Translating gives CATSDWSTDTQYF.

In its sample, this clonotype was seen many times. The rearrangement links TRBV2 to TRBJ2-3; 9 bases match TRBD1. Germline trimming cut 8 bases from V and 1 base from J; bases unmatched to any gene: 1. The CDR3 is 13 amino acids. CDR1 and CDR2 from the germline V gene are SNHLY and FYNNEI. The CDR3 DNA follows: TGTGCCAGCGGGGACAGGGGCACAGATACGCAGTATTTT. Protein sequence: CASGDRGTDTQYF.

This clonotype was seen ten or more times. The CDR3 region is CASSEGSNSNQPQHF. CDR3 bases: TGTGCCAGCAGTGAGGGTAGCAATAGCAATCAGCCCCAGCATTTT. The chain joins TRBV2 to TRBJ1-5; D is uncertain. The germline CDR1 and CDR2 sequences are SNHLY and FYNNEI. The CDR3 sequence is 15 residues long. Trimming took off 3 bases at V and 0 bases at J, with 9 bases between the two ends.

This clonotype is medium-sized in the sample. V usage is TRBV10-3 and J usage is TRBJ2-2; maybe TRBD1 (5 bases). This CDR3 contains 18 residues. V lost 3 bases and J lost 0, with 17 bases in between. Germline CDR1 is ENHRY and CDR2 is SYGVKD. CDR3 bases: TGTGCCATCAGTGATACGCAGGGCCGTTTGACGAACACCGGGGAGCTGTTTTTT. Its protein product is CAISDTQGRLTNTGELFF.

This clonotype counts as medium-sized. A much larger clone lies a single base off, so this may be a read error. V is TRBV28 and J is TRBJ1-1; D not certain. Germline V lookup: CDR1 MDHEN, CDR2 SYDVKM. Trimming took off 6 bases at V and 1 base at J, with 6 bases between the two ends. The CDR3 consists of 12 residues. The DNA of the CDR3 is TGTGCCAGCAGGTGGGGGAACACTGAAGCTTTCTTT. Residues: CASRWGNTEAFF. The full variable domain, rest sourced from reference TRBV28 and TRBJ1-1, is DVKVTQSSRYLVKRTGEKVFLECVQDMDHENMFWYRQDPGLGLRLIYFSYDVKMKEKGDIPEGYSVSREKKERFSLILESASTNQTSMYLCASRWGNTEAFFGQGTRLTVV.

The CDR3 DNA reads as TGCAGCGCCGGGACTAGCGGGGAGTACGAGCAGTACTTC. This gives the protein CSAGTSGEYEQYF. The chain employs TRBV29-1 and TRBJ2-7; 13 bases agree with TRBD2. Unmatched junction bases numbered 4, after V lost 7 bases and J lost 4 bases. CDR1 and CDR2 (germline): SQVTM, ANQGSEA. There are 13 residues in the CDR3.

This clonotype is medium-sized. The V gene is TRBV7-2, the J gene TRBJ1-5; 7 bases line up with TRBD1. Trimming removed 0 bases from V and 5 bases from J; junction bases left unmatched: 4. Germline V gives CDR1 SGHTA, CDR2 FQGNSA. The CDR3 has 15 residues. CDR3 in amino acids: CASSLAGTVYQPQHF. CDR3 nucleotide sequence: TGTGCCAGCAGCTTAGCCGGGACAGTCTATCAGCCCCAGCATTTT. The variable domain in full, completed from reference TRBV7-2 and TRBJ1-5, reads GAGVSQSPSNKVTEKGKDVELRCDPISGHTALYWYRQSLGQGLEFLIYFQGNSAPDKSGLPSDRFSAERTGGSVSTLTIQRTQQEDSAVYLCASSLAGTVYQPQHFGDGTRLSIL.

This clonotype has at least ten counts. The genes are TRBV6-5 and TRBJ2-7; TRBD1 matches 9 bases. CDR1 and CDR2 from the germline V gene are MNHEY and SVGAGI. J gave up 3 bases and V 0 bases, and 9 bases lay outside the gene matches. The CDR3 is made up of 17 amino acids. The CDR3 nucleotides are TGTGCCAGCAGTTACTCCGCCGGGACAGGGAGGATCTACGAGCAGTACTTC. This translates into CASSYSAGTGRIYEQYF.

Ten or more counts support this clonotype. This sequence joins TRBV5-8 and TRBJ1-2, with 12 positions matching TRBD1. The CDR3 is 15 amino acids. J gave up 10 bases and V 4 bases, and 11 bases lay outside the gene matches. Germline loops: CDR1 SGHTS, CDR2 YDEGEE. CDR3 amino acids: CASSPGQGARDVYTF. Here the CDR3 DNA reads TGTGCCAGCAGCCCGGGACAGGGGGCGAGGGATGTCTACACCTTC.

This clonotype was seen many times. The CDR3: CASSPGLAGVLDTQYF. In DNA, the CDR3 is TGTGCCAGCTCACCTGGACTAGCGGGAGTACTAGATACGCAGTATTTT. The chain recombines TRBV18 with TRBJ2-3, with 13 bases lining up with TRBD2. The CDR3 runs to 16 residues. V shed 3 bases, J shed 5 bases, and the junction held 5 bases outside the gene matches. The germline gives CDR1 KGHSH, CDR2 LQKENI.

This sequence joins TRBV30 and TRBJ2-2, with 7 bases lining up with TRBD2. CDR1 is GTSNPN, CDR2 SVGIG, per germline (reference sequence). Trimming at V came to 1 base and at J to 6 bases, leaving 5 bases not matched to a gene. The CDR3 contains 14 residues. CDR3 sequence: CAWSGGRAAGELFF. Written as DNA, the CDR3 is TGTGCCTGGAGTGGAGGGAGGGCGGCCGGGGAGCTGTTTTTT.

This clonotype has at least ten counts. The rearrangement joins TRBV3-1 to TRBJ2-7; D not resolved. The CDR3 spans 13 residues. V was cut by 0 bases and J by 4 bases, with 7 bases left in between. In germline, CDR1 is LGHDT, CDR2 YNNKEL (reference sequence). The CDR3 DNA follows: TGTGCCAGCAGCCAAGATTACAAATACGAGCAGTACTTC. Its protein is CASSQDYKYEQYF.

The table lists this clonotype with a few counts. The genes are TRBV19 and TRBJ1-5; TRBD1 matches at 9 bases. V shed 11 bases, J shed 3 bases, and the junction held 11 bases outside the gene matches. CDR3 size: 15 residues. Germline V gene sequence: CDR1 LNHDA, CDR2 SQIVND (reference sequence). The CDR3 DNA follows: TGTGCCGGGAGGAGGACAGGGGATTTCAATCAGCCCCAGCATTTT. Amino acid sequence: CAGRRTGDFNQPQHF.

This clonotype qualifies as medium-sized. This chain joins TRBV12-3 or TRBV12-4 and TRBJ1-2, with D uncertain. CDR3 length equals 14 residues. Trimming pared 5 bases from V and 0 bases from J, leaving 10 bases between. The CDR3 region has the DNA TGTGCCAGCAGTGACCCTTGGGCTAACTATGGCTACACCTTC. Translation: CASSDPWANYGYTF.

This clonotype has a count of ten or more. CDR3 residues: CSAEDSSQGYTF. CDR3 DNA: TGCAGTGCTGAGGACAGTTCTCAGGGCTACACCTTC. J is TRBJ1-2 and V is TRBV20-1, with D maybe TRBD1 (6 bases). V was cut by 5 bases and J by 8 bases, with 15 bases left in between. Germline lookup yields CDR1 DFQATT and CDR2 SNEGSKA (reference sequence). The CDR3 length is 12 residues.

At least ten counts were recorded for this clonotype. The chain links TRBV10-3 to TRBJ2-1; 10 nucleotides align to TRBD2. Germline CDR1 and CDR2: ENHRY and SYGVKD. J lost 9 bases, V lost 4 bases, and 6 bases had no gene match. The CDR3 contains 14 residues. This CDR3 reads CAISVASGSLEQFF. The CDR3 bases are TGTGCCATCAGTGTAGCTAGCGGGAGTCTTGAGCAGTTCTTC.

This clonotype was observed many times. The chain uses TRBV7-3 and TRBJ2-3; D is unresolved. V was shortened by 0 bases and J by 3 bases, with 13 bases between the two germline ends. Germline V gene data show CDR1 as SGHTA and CDR2 as FQGTGA. This CDR3 region has 16 residues. The CDR3 spells CASSLTSGAQTDTQYF. In nucleotides, the CDR3 is TGTGCCAGCAGCTTAACGTCGGGTGCGCAGACAGATACGCAGTATTTT.

About this clonotype itself: A read error is possible here, since a much larger clone lies one base away. V and J are TRBV10-3 and TRBJ2-2; D unclear. Trimming removed 3 bases at V and 12 bases at J, with 11 bases between. Germline loops: CDR1 ENHRY, CDR2 SYGVKD. The CDR3 is made up of 12 amino acids. This chain's CDR3 is CAISDFNGKLFF. In DNA, the CDR3 is TGTGCCATCAGTGATTTTAATGGGAAGCTGTTTTTT.

This clonotype was seen many times. This chain links TRBV6-5 with TRBJ2-5, with 9 bases that match TRBD2. CDR3 size: 15 residues. CDR1 is MNHEY, CDR2 SVGAGI, per germline. V lost 2 bases, J lost 2 bases, and 3 bases stayed unmatched. DNA for the CDR3: TGTGCCAGCAGTTACCCTACTAGCGGGCAAGAGACCCAGTACTTC. Its translation: CASSYPTSGQETQYF.

This clonotype showed up many times. V usage is TRBV9 and J usage is TRBJ1-5; weak D call: TRBD1 (5 bases). V was trimmed by 2 bases and J by 8 bases, leaving 11 bases between them. The CDR3 extends over 13 amino acids. The germline V gene has CDR1 SGDLS and CDR2 YYNGEE. As DNA, the CDR3 is TGTGCCAGCAGCGTTACTATGGGGGAGCCCCAGCATTTT. It translates to CASSVTMGEPQHF. Full variable domain (remainder filled in from reference TRBV9 and TRBJ1-5): DSGVTQTPKHLITATGQRVTLRCSPRSGDLSVYWYQQSLDQGLQFLIQYYNGEERAKGNILERFSAQQFPDLHSELNLSSLELGDSALYFCASSVTMGEPQHFGDGTRLSIL.

This clonotype appeared many times. Here the CDR3 DNA reads TGTGCCACCTCCGGGAGAGATGAGCAGTTCTTC. Encoded protein: CATSGRDEQFF. The genes are TRBV28 and TRBJ2-1; tentative D call: TRBD2 (6 bases). Germline CDR1 is MDHEN and CDR2 is SYDVKM. With 10 bases removed from V and 8 bases from J, the gap between germline ends came to 12 bases. The CDR3 sequence is 11 residues long.

In its sample, this clonotype was seen a few times. The chain recombines TRBV7-9 with TRBJ2-1; TRBD2 matches at 9 bases. Germline trimming cut 3 bases from V and 5 bases from J; bases unmatched to any gene: 5. CDR1 and CDR2 from the germline V gene are SEHNR and FQNEAQ (reference sequence). The CDR3 is 15 residues long. The chain's CDR3 is CASSFGLATNNEQFF. In DNA form, the CDR3 reads TGTGCCAGCAGCTTCGGACTAGCGACAAACAATGAGCAGTTCTTC.

In its sample, this clonotype was seen many times. The chain joins TRBV24-1 to TRBJ1-1; tentatively, D is TRBD1 (5 bases). The CDR3 consists of 13 residues. V lost 7 bases and J 3 bases, leaving 11 bases between the germline ends. Germline CDR1 is KGHDR and CDR2 is SFDVKD. CDR3 coding DNA: TGTGCCACCAGGGATGGGGGGTACACTGAAGCTTTCTTT. It yields the protein CATRDGGYTEAFF.

The sample holds many counts of this clonotype. This rearrangement joins TRBV21-1 to TRBJ2-5; the DNA was not compared with TRBD2, the D call given in the table. TRBV21-1 represents a pseudogene. The CDR3 is made up of 16 amino acids. The chain's CDR3 is CASSKVSPGGLETQYF. Written as DNA, the CDR3 is TGTGCCAGCAGCAAAGTTTCGCCGGGAGGGTTAGAGACCCAGTACTTC.

This clonotype counts as medium-sized. The J gene is TRBJ2-1, the V gene TRBV5-1, with D tentatively TRBD1 or TRBD2 (5 bases each). CDR3 length: 15 amino acids. CDR1 and CDR2 (germline): SGHRS, YFSETQ. V was clipped by 0 bases and J by 0 bases, with 7 bases between them. The CDR3 DNA is TGCGCCAGCAGCTTGGGTGGGGGCTCCTACAATGAGCAGTTCTTC. This translates into CASSLGGGSYNEQFF.

At least ten counts were recorded for this clonotype. This chain connects TRBV29-1 to TRBJ2-1; D gene unclear. V was pared by 4 bases and J by 0 bases, with 13 bases between. CDR1 is SQVTM, CDR2 ANQGSEA, per germline. The CDR3 length is 15 residues. The CDR3 DNA follows: TGCAGCGTTGGCCAGGCCCCCAGCTCCTACAATGAGCAGTTCTTC. This codes for CSVGQAPSSYNEQFF.